This T cell receptor (beta chain) was found in a study of T cell changes during pregnancy in multiple sclerosis. CDR1 LNHDA and CDR2 SQIVND come from the germline V gene (reference sequence). The CDR3 has 16 residues. V was clipped by 6 bases and J by 1 base; unmatched bases: 9. The table came from immunoSEQ multiplex PCR; TCRdb's copy has only in-frame clones and leaves some out. The table shows 40,000 to 55,000 clones, with 85% to 95% occurring only once. V is TRBV19 and J is TRBJ1-1; TRBD1 matches at 9 bases. The source material was CD4+ T cells from peripheral blood mononuclear cells, sampled in the third trimester of pregnancy. The source of this sequence is a female donor with multiple sclerosis, enrolled in a pregnancy study. DNA of the CDR3: TGTGCCAGTAGCAAGATTCCGGGACAGGGGAACACTGAAGCTTTCTTT. Its translation is CASSKIPGQGNTEAFF.